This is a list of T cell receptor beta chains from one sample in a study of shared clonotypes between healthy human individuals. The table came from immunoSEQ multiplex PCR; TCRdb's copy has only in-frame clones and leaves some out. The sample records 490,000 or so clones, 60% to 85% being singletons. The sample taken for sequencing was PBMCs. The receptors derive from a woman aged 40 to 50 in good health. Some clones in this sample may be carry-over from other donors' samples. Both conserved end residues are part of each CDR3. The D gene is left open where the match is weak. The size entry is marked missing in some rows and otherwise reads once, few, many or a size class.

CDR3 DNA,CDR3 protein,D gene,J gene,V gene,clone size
TGTGCCAGCAGCCTTGGGGCCCGCTCCTACAATGAGCAGTTCTTC,CASSLGARSYNEQFF,NA,TRBJ2-1,TRBV4-2,NA
TGTGCCAGTAGTTCCCGACTAGCGGGAGGGCCGGGGGAGCTGTTTTTT,CASSSRLAGGPGELFF,TRBD2,TRBJ2-2,TRBV19,NA
TGCGCCAGCAGCCCAACTAGCGGGAGGGCCGAATACGAGCAGTACTTC,CASSPTSGRAEYEQYF,TRBD2,TRBJ2-7,TRBV5-1,NA
TGCGCCAGCAGCTCTAGCGGGAGTCATCAACACAATGAGCAGTTCTTC,CASSSSGSHQHNEQFF,TRBD2,TRBJ2-1,TRBV5-1,NA
TGTGCCCTTGGAACAGGGGGGAGAGAGACCCAGTACTTC,CALGTGGRETQYF,TRBD1,TRBJ2-5,TRBV5-4,few
TGTGCCAGCCGATCTTCCATGGCCAACGTCCTGACTTTC,CASRSSMANVLTF,NA,TRBJ2-6,TRBV9,NA
TGTGCCAGCAGCGTCCGGGACGGATCTTACACCGGGGAGCTGTTTTTT,CASSVRDGSYTGELFF,NA,TRBJ2-2,TRBV11-3,NA
TGTGCCAGCAGCCTAGGGTATGGGAACACTGAAGCTTTCTTT,CASSLGYGNTEAFF,NA,TRBJ1-1,TRBV7-3,NA
TGCGCCAGCAGCTTGGGCCCAGTGTGGGGGGACAACAATGAGCAGTTCTTC,CASSLGPVWGDNNEQFF,NA,TRBJ2-1,TRBV5-1,NA
TGTGCCAGCAGACCCACAGGGGAACTCGGGGATGGTCAGTTCTTC,CASRPTGELGDGQFF,TRBD1,TRBJ2-1,TRBV6-7,NA
TGTGCCAGCAGCTTAGGACTAGGGATGGGGAATGAGCAGTTCTTC,CASSLGLGMGNEQFF,NA,TRBJ2-1,TRBV7-6,NA
TGTGCCAGCAGTTTTGAACCTTCTGGGGCCAACGTCCTGACTTTC,CASSFEPSGANVLTF,NA,TRBJ2-6,TRBV27,NA
TGTGCCAGCAGTTTGAGTCGGCTCGCAGATACGCAGTATTTT,CASSLSRLADTQYF,NA,TRBJ2-3,TRBV28,NA
TGTGCCAGCAGCTTAAAGAGACTAGCGGGAGTTTCAGAGACCCAGTACTTC,CASSLKRLAGVSETQYF,TRBD2,TRBJ2-5,TRBV7-6,once
TGTGCCAGCAGCTTAGTCCGCGGGGCGGGCTACGAGCAGTACTTC,CASSLVRGAGYEQYF,NA,TRBJ2-7,TRBV11-2,NA
TGCGCCAGCAGCTTGGAGACTAGCGGGAGCTTCCAGTTCTTC,CASSLETSGSFQFF,TRBD2,TRBJ2-1,TRBV5-1,NA
TGTGCCAGCAGCCAAATTAGCGGGAGTTACCAAGAGACCCAGTACTTC,CASSQISGSYQETQYF,TRBD2,TRBJ2-5,TRBV4-2,NA
TGTGCCTGGAGTGTTTCGTATCGGGGGGCTGATGAGCAGCTCTTC,CAWSVSYRGADEQLF,NA,TRBJ2-1,TRBV30,once
TGTGCCAGCAGCGCCATAGCGGGGATCTCCTACAATGAGCAGTTCTTC,CASSAIAGISYNEQFF,TRBD2,TRBJ2-1,TRBV7-2,NA
TGTGCCAGCAGCTTCCCCAGGGGCAATCAGCCCCAGCATTTT,CASSFPRGNQPQHF,NA,TRBJ1-5,TRBV21-1,NA
TGCGCCAGCAGCGTACCTACAGGCGCCCTCATTGAAAAACTGTTTTTT,CASSVPTGALIEKLFF,NA,TRBJ1-4,TRBV5-1,NA
TGTGCCAGCAGGATACAGGGGTCGGAAAAACTGTTTTTT,CASRIQGSEKLFF,TRBD1,TRBJ1-4,TRBV6-1,NA
TGTGCCAGCAGCTTAGACCAGGGCAATCAGCCCCAGCATTTT,CASSLDQGNQPQHF,NA,TRBJ1-5,TRBV7-8,NA
TGTGCCAGCAGCAGTGGCCTCTATGTCACTGAAGCTTTCTTT,CASSSGLYVTEAFF,NA,TRBJ1-1,TRBV6-1,NA
TGCGCCAGCAGCTGGGGGACTAGCGGGTGGACAGATACGCAGTATTTT,CASSWGTSGWTDTQYF,TRBD2,TRBJ2-3,TRBV5-1,NA
TGTGCCAGCAGTGAAGGGGTGGGAGTCTCTGGAAACACCATATATTTT,CASSEGVGVSGNTIYF,NA,TRBJ1-3,TRBV6-1,few
TGCGCCAGCAGCTACTCCGGGACAGGGGAGAATGAGCAGTTCTTC,CASSYSGTGENEQFF,TRBD1,TRBJ2-1,TRBV5-1,NA